This T cell receptor beta chain was identified in a study of blood T cell repertoires in COVID-19. Whole-study context: The United States, Italy and Spain provided the acute and convalescent COVID-19 samples. In each case, the material was cDNA or gDNA derived from T cells, B-cell-depleted T cells, or PBMCs.

Trimming took 4 bases from V and 4 from J; bases not matched to a gene: 4. Germline V gene sequence: CDR1 SGHRS, CDR2 YFSETQ. The CDR3 contains 15 residues. The protocol was immunoSEQ multiplex PCR, while the TCRdb copy is restricted to in-frame clones and leaves out a portion. There are about 260,000 clones in the sample; more than 75% occur only once, and roughly 5% lies in the top ten. The TCR was taken from a woman in her sixties with COVID-19, enrolled during active disease. The rearrangement joins TRBV5-1 to TRBJ2-1; 11 positions match TRBD2. The source material was peripheral blood. The CDR3 protein is CASSHTSGGYNEQFF. The CDR3 DNA sequence: TGCGCCAGCAGCCACACTAGCGGGGGATACAATGAGCAGTTCTTC. Filled out from reference TRBV5-1 and TRBJ2-1, the complete variable domain reads KAGVTQTPRYLIKTRGQQVTLSCSPISGHRSVSWYQQTPGQGLQFLFEYFSETQRNKGNFPGRFSGRQFSNSRSEMNVSTLELGDSALYLCASSHTSGGYNEQFFGPGTRLTVL.